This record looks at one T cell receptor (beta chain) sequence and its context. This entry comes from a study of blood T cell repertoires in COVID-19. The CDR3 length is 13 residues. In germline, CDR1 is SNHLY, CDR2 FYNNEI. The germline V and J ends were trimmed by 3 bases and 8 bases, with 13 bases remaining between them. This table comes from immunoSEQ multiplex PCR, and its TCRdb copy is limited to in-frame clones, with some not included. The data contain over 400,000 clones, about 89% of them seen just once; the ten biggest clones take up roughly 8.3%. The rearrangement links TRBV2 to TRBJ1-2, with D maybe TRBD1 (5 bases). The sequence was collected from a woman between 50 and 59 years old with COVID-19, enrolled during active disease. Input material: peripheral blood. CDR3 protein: CASSDGQGRGYTF. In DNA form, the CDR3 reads TGTGCCAGCAGTGATGGCCAGGGCAGAGGCTACACCTTC.